The source of this TCR beta chain is a study of blood T cell repertoires in COVID-19. Whole-study context: T cells, B-cell-depleted T cells, or PBMCs provided the cDNA or gDNA that served as material.

The J segment lost 7 bases and the V segment lost 3 bases, leaving 5 bases of the junction unmatched. The CDR3 has 15 residues. CDR1 is MNHEY and CDR2 is SMNVEV in the germline V gene (reference sequence). Clones were read by immunoSEQ multiplex PCR, and TCRdb kept only the in-frame ones, dropping some. The sample gives 120,000 to 150,000 clones, 80% to 90% of which show up once; around 8% is in the top ten. Followed over time, Seattle patients had been enrolled while infection was active. The rearrangement uses TRBV27 and TRBJ2-1; 11 bases match TRBD1. The specimen sequenced was peripheral blood. The receptor was isolated from a woman in her sixties or seventies with COVID-19, enrolled during active disease. The chain's CDR3 is CASSFGQGALNEQFF. DNA for the CDR3: TGTGCCAGCAGTTTCGGACAGGGGGCGTTGAATGAGCAGTTCTTC.